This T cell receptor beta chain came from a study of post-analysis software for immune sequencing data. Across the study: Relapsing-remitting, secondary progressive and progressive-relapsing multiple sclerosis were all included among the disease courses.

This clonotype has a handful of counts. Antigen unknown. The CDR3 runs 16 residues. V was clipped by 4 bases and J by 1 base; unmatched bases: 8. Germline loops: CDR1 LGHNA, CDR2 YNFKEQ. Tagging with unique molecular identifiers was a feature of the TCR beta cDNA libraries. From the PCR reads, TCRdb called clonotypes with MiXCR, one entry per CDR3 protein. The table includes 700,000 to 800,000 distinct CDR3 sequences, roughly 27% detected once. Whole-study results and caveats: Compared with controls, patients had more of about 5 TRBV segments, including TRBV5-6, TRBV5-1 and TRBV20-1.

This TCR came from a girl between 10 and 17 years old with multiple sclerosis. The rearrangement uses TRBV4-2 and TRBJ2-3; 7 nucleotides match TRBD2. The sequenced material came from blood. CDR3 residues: CASSPRAGSGTDTQYF. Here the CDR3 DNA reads TGTGCCAGCAGCCCTAGAGCGGGGTCGGGCACAGATACGCAGTATTTT.